This TCR beta chain appears in the sequencing data of a study of CD8 T cells in Susac syndrome. General study points: That the number of individuals in its TCR sequencing and HLA analysis was relatively small was acknowledged by the study.

Concerning this clonotype: Its antigen is currently unknown.

CD8+ and CD4+ T cells from blood underwent TCR beta sequencing. TEMRA cells were enriched by FACS, while CD8+ and CD4+ T cells were obtained through a negative isolation that was performed magnetically. An input of roughly 0.45 to 1 ug of RNA was subjected to reverse transcription using random hexamers. It was immunoSEQ multiplex PCR that amplified TCR beta CDR3 across 54 Vbeta and 13 Jbeta. MiXCR, applied by TCRdb to the immunoSEQ multiplex PCR reads, yields one record per CDR3 protein. The sample holds around 130,000 distinct CDR3 sequences; roughly 80% are singletons and the top ten take 0.5% to 0.65%. Germline V gives CDR1 SQVTM, CDR2 ANQGSEA. V dropped 6 bases and J dropped 7 bases, with 13 bases sitting between them. The CDR3 covers 12 residues.

This sequence originates from a human donor with multiple sclerosis. V gene TRBV29-1 combines with J gene TRBJ2-1; maybe TRBD2 (5 bases). The sample was CD8+ T cells from PBMCs. The CDR3 DNA reads as TGCAGCGTCCTACAGAGGGCGAATGAGCAGTTCTTC. As protein: CSVLQRANEQFF.